This TCR beta chain was captured by sequencing in a study of OX40 agonist ivuxolimab in advanced cancers. The CDR3 spans 13 residues. CDR1 SGHKS and CDR2 YYEKEE come from the germline V gene (reference sequence). The V and J ends lost 4 bases and 3 bases, in that order; junction bases with no gene match: 4. Profiling relied on immunoSEQ multiplex PCR, and the TCRdb table lists in-frame clones only, not all of them. The data show around 31,000 clones, 90% seen once. The genes are TRBV5-5 and TRBJ2-7; 7 bases align to TRBD1. Sequencing used CD4+ or CD8+ T cells sorted from blood, obtained in a trial of the OX40 agonist ivuxolimab. The clonotype originates from an adult with an advanced solid tumor such as melanoma, head and neck, liver or kidney cancer. The CDR3 region is CASSPGQNYEQYF. As DNA, the CDR3 is TGTGCCAGCAGCCCGGGACAGAACTACGAGCAGTACTTC.